This T cell receptor (beta chain) appears in the sequencing data of a study of CD8+CD57+ T cells in acquired aplastic anemia. Researchers used genomic DNA as the template to profile TCR beta VDJ and CDR3. TCRdb processed the reads anew with MiXCR; each CDR3 protein has one entry. The repertoire holds about 220,000 distinct CDR3 sequences, approximately 45% seen once, with 7.8% in the top ten. The germline V gene encodes CDR1 LNHNV and CDR2 YYDKDF (reference sequence). The CDR3 contains 15 residues. It was patients with CD8+CD57+ cell expansion by flow cytometry who were chosen for sequencing. In the case of this clonotype: Compared with germline, one end of the junction differs, possibly owing to a read error.

The sequence was collected from a human donor with aplastic anemia. Sequencing was done on a sample of sorted CD4+, CD8+, or CD8+CD57+ T cells (not recorded which) from PBMCs. This chain connects TRBV15 to TRBJ2-3; D not certain. The CDR3 here is CATRREVAGADTQYF. In DNA, the CDR3 is TGTGCCACCAGGAGAGAGGTAGCCGGAGCAGATACGCAGTATTTT. The variable domain in full, completed from reference TRBV15 and TRBJ2-3, reads DAMVIQNPRYQVTQFGKPVTLSCSQTLNHNVMYWYQQKSSQAPKLLFHYYDKDFNNEADTPDNFQSRRPNTSFCFLDIRSPGLGDTAMYLCATRREVAGADTQYFGPGTRLTVL.